This is a list of T cell receptor beta chains from one sample in a study of cytomegalovirus exposure and HLA in healthy donors. The table came from immunoSEQ multiplex PCR; TCRdb's copy has only in-frame clones and leaves some out. This table holds roughly 77,000 clones, 60% to 80% found once. The material sequenced was PBMCs. The receptors were gathered from a middle-aged woman in good health and CMV-seropositive. The conserved cysteine and the conserved F or W are not part of the CDR3 here. The order of the fields is V gene, J gene, CDR3 protein.

V gene: TRBV12-1
J gene: TRBJ1-1
CDR3 protein: ASSLIGGRAF

V gene: TRBV5-1
J gene: TRBJ1-6
CDR3 protein: ASSLGQNNSPLH

V gene: TRBV30
J gene: TRBJ1-2
CDR3 protein: AWSARGVYGYT

V gene: TRBV5-1
J gene: TRBJ2-5
CDR3 protein: ASSLTSGVETQY

V gene: TRBV7-2
J gene: TRBJ2-5
CDR3 protein: ASSLVRGAQETQY

V gene: TRBV30
J gene: TRBJ1-2
CDR3 protein: AWTQTGEGGYT

V gene: TRBV9
J gene: TRBJ2-3
CDR3 protein: ASSVLAWFTDTQY

V gene: TRBV5-1
J gene: TRBJ1-1
CDR3 protein: ASSFRRGDTEAF

V gene: TRBV9
J gene: TRBJ1-2
CDR3 protein: ASSADSTYGYT

V gene: TRBV5-1
J gene: TRBJ2-2
CDR3 protein: ASSLAGLAGGYTGELF

V gene: TRBV11-3
J gene: TRBJ2-1
CDR3 protein: ASSSSGGTDEQF

V gene: TRBV9
J gene: TRBJ2-1
CDR3 protein: ASSERGGDVSSEQF

V gene: TRBV14
J gene: TRBJ1-1
CDR3 protein: ASSRTGLGNTEAF

V gene: TRBV29-1
J gene: TRBJ2-7
CDR3 protein: SVQGQGAGEQY

V gene: TRBV5-6
J gene: TRBJ1-2
CDR3 protein: ASSDGMHYGYT

V gene: TRBV9
J gene: TRBJ1-1
CDR3 protein: ASSVGGTGGPNTEAF

V gene: TRBV7-9
J gene: TRBJ2-7
CDR3 protein: ASSSTGLEQY

V gene: TRBV6-5
J gene: TRBJ2-7
CDR3 protein: ASRKTGAGEQY

V gene: TRBV6-1
J gene: TRBJ1-1
CDR3 protein: ASTETGLNTEAF

V gene: TRBV11-2
J gene: TRBJ1-6
CDR3 protein: ASNPNRDLNSPLH

V gene: TRBV27
J gene: TRBJ2-5
CDR3 protein: ASSIVSQETQY

V gene: TRBV19
J gene: TRBJ1-3
CDR3 protein: ASSTFRTGISGNTIY

V gene: TRBV7-2
J gene: TRBJ2-5
CDR3 protein: ASSLVFGAGGTLETQY

V gene: TRBV30
J gene: TRBJ2-7
CDR3 protein: AWSVGGKVYEQY

V gene: TRBV4-1
J gene: TRBJ2-4
CDR3 protein: ASSQEGASGGKNIQY

V gene: TRBV5-4
J gene: TRBJ1-4
CDR3 protein: ASSLNSNEKLF

V gene: TRBV2
J gene: TRBJ2-3
CDR3 protein: ASSLLATDTQY

V gene: TRBV7-9
J gene: TRBJ1-1
CDR3 protein: ASSLQGGTEAF

V gene: TRBV5-4
J gene: TRBJ1-6
CDR3 protein: ASSLGGRAPYSPLH

V gene: TRBV6-5
J gene: NA
CDR3 protein: ASSYTASYEQY